This record looks at one T cell receptor (beta chain) sequence and its context. As yet, its antigen is unknown. This sample stems from a study of T cells after yellow fever vaccination. Study-level results: Researchers cautioned that FACS-sorted repertoires could harbor abundant clonotypes contaminating from the bulk population. A faster peak, day 5 versus 15, was reached by the weaker secondary response.

They built TCR cDNA with 5'RACE template switching, a step that put in a universal primer site and UMIs. TCRdb re-called the 5' RACE reads with MiXCR, one entry per CDR3 protein. The top ten hold approximately 0.49% of the sample, which has roughly 250,000 distinct CDR3 sequences, 13% seen once. This CDR3 has 13 residues. V lost 7 bases, J lost 4 bases, and 13 bases lay in between. The chain carries TRBV12-3 or TRBV12-4 and TRBJ1-1, with D tentatively TRBD1 (6 bases). Here the sequenced sample was CD4+ T cells sorted from PBMCs, taken 45 days after the yellow fever booster vaccination. The receptor was isolated from a man aged 30 to 45 who received the YFV17D yellow fever vaccine. In DNA, the CDR3 is TGTGCCAGCACCCTAGAACAGGGCACTGAAGCTTTCTTT. Protein product: CASTLEQGTEAFF.